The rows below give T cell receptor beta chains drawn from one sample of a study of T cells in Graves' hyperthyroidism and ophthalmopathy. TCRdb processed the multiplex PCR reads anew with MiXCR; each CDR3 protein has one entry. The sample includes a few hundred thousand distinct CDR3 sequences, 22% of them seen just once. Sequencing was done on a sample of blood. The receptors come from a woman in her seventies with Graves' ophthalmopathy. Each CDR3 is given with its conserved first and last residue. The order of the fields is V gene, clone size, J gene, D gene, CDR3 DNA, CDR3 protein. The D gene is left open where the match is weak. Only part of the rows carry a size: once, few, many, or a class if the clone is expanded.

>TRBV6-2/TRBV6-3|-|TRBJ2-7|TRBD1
TGTGCCAGCAGTCGACAGGGTCGCTCCTACGAGCAGTACTTC
CASSRQGRSYEQYF
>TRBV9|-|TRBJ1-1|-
TGTGCCAGCAGCGTAGGGCATTTCAACACTGAAGCTTTCTTT
CASSVGHFNTEAFF
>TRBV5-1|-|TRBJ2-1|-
TGCGCCAGCAGCCCGGGCCTACTGGTCTCCTACAATGAGCAGTTCTTC
CASSPGLLVSYNEQFF
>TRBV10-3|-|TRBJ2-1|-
TGTGCCATCAGTGAGTCGCAGGCAAGAGGGAATGAGCAGTTCTTC
CAISESQARGNEQFF
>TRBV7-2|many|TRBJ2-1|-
TGTGCCAGCAGCTCGACTGGGAGCTCCTACAATGAGCAGTTCTTC
CASSSTGSSYNEQFF
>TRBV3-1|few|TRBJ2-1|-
TGTGCCAGCAGCCAAGGAACTAGCCCCTACAATGAGCAGTTCTTC
CASSQGTSPYNEQFF
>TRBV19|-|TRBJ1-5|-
TGTGCCGGACACAGGGAAAATAGCAATCAGCCCCAGCATTTT
CAGHRENSNQPQHF
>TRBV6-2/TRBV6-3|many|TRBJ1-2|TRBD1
TGTGCCAGCAGTTACAGGGGGCTGGATGGCTACACCTTC
CASSYRGLDGYTF
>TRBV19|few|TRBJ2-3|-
TGTGCCAGTAGTTCCTCCATCAGCACAGATACGCAGTATTTT
CASSSSISTDTQYF
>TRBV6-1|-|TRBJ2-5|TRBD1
TGTGCCAGCAGTAGGACAGGCTACCAAGAGACCCAGTACTTC
CASSRTGYQETQYF
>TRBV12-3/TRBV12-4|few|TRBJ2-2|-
TGTGCCAGCAGTTTAGGGGGGGCCCCCGGGGAGCTGTTTTTT
CASSLGGAPGELFF
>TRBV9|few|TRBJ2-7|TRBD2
TGTGCCAGCAGCCCAAGGACTAGCGGTTACTACGAGCAGTACTTC
CASSPRTSGYYEQYF
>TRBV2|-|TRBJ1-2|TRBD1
TGTGCCAGCAGTTGGGACAGATTGTATGGCTACACCTTC
CASSWDRLYGYTF
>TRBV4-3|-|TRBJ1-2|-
TGCGCCAGCAGCCCTGTCGTTGGCTATGGCTACACCTTC
CASSPVVGYGYTF
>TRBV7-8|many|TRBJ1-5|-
TGTGCCAGCAGCTCCCTTGGGGGTGGACTCAATCAGCCCCAGCATTTT
CASSSLGGGLNQPQHF
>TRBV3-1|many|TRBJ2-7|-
TGTGCCAGCAGCCAAGAGAGGAGCGGGCAGTACTTC
CASSQERSGQYF
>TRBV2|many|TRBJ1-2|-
TGTGCCAGCAGTGAAGCGCGACAGGCGATCTATGGCTACACCTTC
CASSEARQAIYGYTF
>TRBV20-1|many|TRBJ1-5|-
TGCAGTGCCTCCGGGACGGCCCAAGGGCAGCCCCAGCATTTT
CSASGTAQGQPQHF
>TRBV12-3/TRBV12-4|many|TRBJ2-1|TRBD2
TGTGCCAGCAGTTTATCGGGAGGATCCTACAATGAGCAGTTCTTC
CASSLSGGSYNEQFF
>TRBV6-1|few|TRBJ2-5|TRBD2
TGTGCCAGCAGGCGGACTAGCGGGGAGGGAGAGACCCAGTACTTC
CASRRTSGEGETQYF
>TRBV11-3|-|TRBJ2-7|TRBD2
TGTGCCAGCAGCTTAGTCAGACCGGGACTACCCTACGAGCAGTACTTC
CASSLVRPGLPYEQYF
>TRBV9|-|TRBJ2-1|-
TGTGCCAGCAGCGTAGGTCCGGACTACTACAATGAGCAGTTCTTC
CASSVGPDYYNEQFF
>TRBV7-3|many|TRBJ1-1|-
TGTGCCAGCAGCCCCACGGGGGGCAATGAAGCTTTCTTT
CASSPTGGNEAFF
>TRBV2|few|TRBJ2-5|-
TGTGCCAGCTCTTCCTCCGGTGGTTCACGGGAGACCCAGTACTTC
CASSSSGGSRETQYF
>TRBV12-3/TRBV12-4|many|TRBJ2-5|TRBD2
TGTGCCAGCAGTTTTGGAAGCGGGAGAGGTGAGACCCAGTACTTC
CASSFGSGRGETQYF
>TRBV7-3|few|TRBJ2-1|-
TGTGCCAGCCTCTCCCCTCAAAATGAGCAGTTCTTC
CASLSPQNEQFF
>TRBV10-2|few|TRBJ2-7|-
TGCGCCAGCAGTGAAATGTTAGTAGGTTTTTACGAGCAGTACTTC
CASSEMLVGFYEQYF
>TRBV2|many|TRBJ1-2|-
TGTGCCAGCGGGGACCTCGTAAACTATGGCTACACCTTC
CASGDLVNYGYTF
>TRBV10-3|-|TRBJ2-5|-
TGTGCCATCAGTGAGAGGGGGTCAGAGACCCAGTACTTC
CAISERGSETQYF
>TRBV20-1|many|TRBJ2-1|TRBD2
TGCAGTGCTAGTCCGCCTGACGGGAGGACGGATGAGCAGTTCTTC
CSASPPDGRTDEQFF
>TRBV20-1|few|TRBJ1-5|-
TGCAGTGCTAGAGCTACTGGGGAACAGCCCCAGCATTTT
CSARATGEQPQHF
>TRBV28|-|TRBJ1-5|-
TGTGCCAGCAGTTCCCCGTCATGGGAACCCCAGCATTTT
CASSSPSWEPQHF
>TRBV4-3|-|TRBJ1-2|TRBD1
TGCGCCAGCAGCCAAACAGGGGGCTCCTATGGCTACACCTTC
CASSQTGGSYGYTF
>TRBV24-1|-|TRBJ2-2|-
TGTGCCACCAGTGCCCCATGGAGAAGGGGGGGCACCGGGGAGCTGTTTTTT
CATSAPWRRGGTGELFF
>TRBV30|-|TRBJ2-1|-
TGTGCCTGGAGTGCCAGGGGAATAGCGGCCCGGATCTACAATGAGCAGTTCTTC
CAWSARGIAARIYNEQFF
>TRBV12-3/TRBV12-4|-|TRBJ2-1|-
TGTGCCAGCCAGGAGACTAATGAGCAGTTCTTC
CASQETNEQFF
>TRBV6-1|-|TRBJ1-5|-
TGTGCCAGCAGAAGAACACCTAATCAGCCCCAGCATTTT
CASRRTPNQPQHF
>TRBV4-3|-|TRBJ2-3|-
TGCGCCAGCAGCCAAGAAACGGGAGTGACAGATACGCAGTATTTT
CASSQETGVTDTQYF
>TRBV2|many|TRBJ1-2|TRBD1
TGTGCCAGCAGAATCAAAGGACAGGGGGCGATTGGCTACACCTTC
CASRIKGQGAIGYTF
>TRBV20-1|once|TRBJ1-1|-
TGCAGTGTTAGTGGGGGGCCGGCTGAAGCTTTCTTT
CSVSGGPAEAFF
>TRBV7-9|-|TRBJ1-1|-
TGTGCCAGCAGTCCTATAGAGGGTGCAGCTTTCTTT
CASSPIEGAAFF
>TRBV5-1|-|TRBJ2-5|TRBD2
TGCGCCAGCAGCTTGGAAGCGGGAGGGGTCGAGACCCAGTACTTC
CASSLEAGGVETQYF
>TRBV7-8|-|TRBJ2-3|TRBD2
TGTGCCAGCAGCTTAGTGGTGTGGGCTAGCGGGAGGGTAAGCACAGATACGCAGTATTTT
CASSLVVWASGRVSTDTQYF
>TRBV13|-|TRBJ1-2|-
TGTGCCAGCAGCCCAGAGGGCCAGAGAAACTATGGCTACACCTTC
CASSPEGQRNYGYTF
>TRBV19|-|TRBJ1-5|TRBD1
TGTGCCAGTACCCCGACAGGGTTTAGCAATCAGCCCCAGCATTTT
CASTPTGFSNQPQHF
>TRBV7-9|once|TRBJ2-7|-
TGTGCCAGCAGCTTAGTTGCAGGGAGGAACGAGCAGTACTTC
CASSLVAGRNEQYF
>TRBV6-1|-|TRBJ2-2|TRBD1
TGTGCCAGCAGTCCGGGACAGGGGAGCGGGGAGCTGTTTTTT
CASSPGQGSGELFF
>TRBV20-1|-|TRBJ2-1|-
TGCAGTGCTACGTTATCGTACAATGAGCGGTTCTTC
CSATLSYNERFF
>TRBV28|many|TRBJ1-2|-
TGTGCCAGCAGTTCACTCCCCCGGACAGTCGCCCGGGGCTACACCTTC
CASSSLPRTVARGYTF
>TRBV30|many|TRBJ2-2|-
TGTGCCTGGAGCTCCCTCGGGTCGGAAGCCGGGGAGCTGTTTTTT
CAWSSLGSEAGELFF
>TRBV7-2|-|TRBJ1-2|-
TGTGCCAGCAGCTTAGTCGGGGAGCGCCACTATGGCTACACCTTC
CASSLVGERHYGYTF